This T cell receptor beta chain was sequenced in a study of OX40 agonist ivuxolimab in advanced cancers. Produced via immunoSEQ multiplex PCR; TCRdb's table is partial and in-frame only. The sample holds about 70,000 clones, approximately 90% seen once. V was pared by 4 bases and J by 2 bases, with 6 bases of the junction left unmatched. CDR1 and CDR2 from the germline V gene are SGHDT and YYEEEE. The CDR3 length is 15 residues. The specimen was CD4+ or CD8+ T cells sorted from blood, collected in a trial of the OX40 agonist ivuxolimab. The TCR sequence derives from an adult with an advanced solid tumor such as melanoma, head and neck, liver or kidney cancer. The chain employs TRBV5-6 and TRBJ2-5; 9 positions agree with TRBD1. CDR3: CASSGGDREQETQYF. Here the CDR3 DNA reads TGTGCCAGCAGCGGGGGGGACAGGGAGCAAGAGACCCAGTACTTC. Variable domain in full (rest from reference TRBV5-6 and TRBJ2-5): DAGVTQSPTHLIKTRGQQVTLRCSPKSGHDTVSWYQQALGQGPQFIFQYYEEEERQRGNFPDRFSGHQFPNYSSELNVNALLLGDSALYLCASSGGDREQETQYFGPGTRLLVL.